This T cell receptor (beta chain) appears in the sequencing data of a study of blood T cell repertoires in COVID-19 (dated by TCRdb to 2019 to 2021). With respect to the entire study: Collaborator samples came from the United States, Italy and Spain and covered acute and convalescent phases of COVID-19. The prospective study material was composed of cDNA or gDNA derived from T cells, B-cell-depleted T cells, or PBMCs. Subjects who had been exposed to COVID-19, were actively infected with it, or had recovered from it provided the deeply sampled blood TCRbeta repertoires that made up the dataset. The repertoires were made available in a free public database intended to serve as a resource for research on the immune response to SARS-CoV-2. The samples were drawn from two sources: the first 160 participants of the ongoing ImmuneRACE study, and 1,200 or so subjects contributed by 6 global collaborators. Sample metadata almost always included a de-identified subject ID, COVID-19 status, age in years and sex. Where HLA class I and class II types were available, the types were taken from metadata supplied by the sample provider, not from assay-based typing.

The paper's findings and limits, for the study overall: The quantity of clinical and demographic metadata differed by source and by participant and was supplied without curation.

A distance of 21 bases separates the germline ends of V and J, which lose 5 bases and 3 bases respectively. There are 17 amino acids in the CDR3, from cysteine to phenylalanine inclusive. Of all the DNA, just the CDR3 is kept, 51 bases in frame from base 1. Via the germline V gene, CDR1 is SGHVS and CDR2 FQNEAQ. Collaborating institutions collected whole blood in K2EDTA tubes following their own protocols. Collaborator samples were shipped for TCRbeta analysis as frozen whole blood, isolated PBMCs, or DNA extracted from either sample type. TCRbeta CDR3 regions were amplified from genomic DNA by means of the immunoSEQ Assay, a bias-controlled multiplex PCR. Per the source publication's procedure: Nucleated cell counts per sample were estimated from amplification of reference gene primers within the assay. To quantify the absolute abundance of each unique TCRbeta CDR3 rearrangement, sequence reads were collapsed and filtered. For each sample, productive Simpson clonality was calculated as the square root of Simpson's diversity index over productive rearrangements. Imported from immuneACCESS, the table was reduced by TCRdb to in-frame sequences with V and J called. These copies leave out some clones; in studies compared against another copy, an unresolved V gene accounts for under half, and the cause of the remainder is not known. From that table come the V and J calls and clone size; the DNA was used to work out D and trimming. For this sample there are some 200,000 clones; more than 65% appear just once. Of the sample, roughly 2.3% falls within the top ten clones.

Comment on this clone: It lacks a known antigen. No base quality information exists; no much larger clone differs at one position.

Material for sequencing was peripheral blood. This TCR was sampled from a woman aged 55-69 years with acute or convalescent COVID-19. The chain employs TRBV7-8 and TRBJ2-3; the D gene lacks a confident call. The DNA is TGTGCCAGCAGCCATAAAGGCCGACGGCGAGGTACAGATACGCAGTATTTT. The encoded protein is CASSHKGRRRGTDTQYF.